The clone carrying this T cell receptor (beta chain) showed up just a few times. This table comes from immunoSEQ multiplex PCR, and its TCRdb copy is limited to in-frame clones, with some not included. The sample carries 58,000 or so clones, about 85% recorded once. This sample was taken from a study of blood T cell repertoires in COVID-19. Sequencing was done on a sample of peripheral blood. The sequence derives from a woman between 70 and 85 years old with active COVID-19.

CDR3 protein: CASSPRTGGAKGYTF. The DNA of the CDR3 is TGTGCCAGCTCACCCCGGACAGGGGGCGCGAAAGGCTACACCTTC. The V call is TRBV18, the J call TRBJ1-2; 11 bases fit TRBD1. The ends lost 3 bases at V and 8 bases at J; junction bases unmatched: 8. This CDR3 spans 15 amino acids. Germline V gene sequence: CDR1 KGHSH, CDR2 LQKENI.